A selection of T cell receptor beta chains follows, all from one sample in a study of identical twins. TCRdb analysed the 5' RACE reads with MiXCR anew, one entry per CDR3 protein. This repertoire shows around 1.7 million distinct CDR3 sequences, less than 35% found once; its top ten account for about 0.27%. The specimen was cord blood. The receptors here all came from a newborn girl in good health. The CDR3 runs from the conserved cysteine through the conserved F or W.

v_call,cdr3_aa
TRBV6-1,CAGSEAIGLANYGYTF
TRBV7-6,CASSLVFGSGNTIYF
TRBV2,CASSEVGRRRGELFF
TRBV6-2/TRBV6-3,CASSYAVGLAPYNEQFF
TRBV5-1,CASSLRSGRVGEQYF
TRBV6-6,CASSLQDQPKETQYF
TRBV2,CASSEGFPQETQYF
TRBV20-1,CSADPYEQYF
TRBV19,CASRTLDPTDTQYF
TRBV20-1,CSASASRLAGETQYF
TRBV3-1,CASSQDLGQNTEAFF
TRBV28,CASSSTLPRSSYEQYF